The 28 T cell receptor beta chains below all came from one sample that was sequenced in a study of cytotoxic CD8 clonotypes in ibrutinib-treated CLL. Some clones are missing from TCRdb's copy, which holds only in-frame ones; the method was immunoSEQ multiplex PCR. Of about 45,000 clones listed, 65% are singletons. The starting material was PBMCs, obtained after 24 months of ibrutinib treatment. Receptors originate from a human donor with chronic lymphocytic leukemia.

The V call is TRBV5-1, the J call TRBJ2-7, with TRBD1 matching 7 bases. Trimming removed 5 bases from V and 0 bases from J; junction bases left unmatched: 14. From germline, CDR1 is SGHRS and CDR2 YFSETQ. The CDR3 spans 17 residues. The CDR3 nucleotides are TGCGCCAGCAGATATGATCCGGACAGGCCCAGCTCCTACGAGCAGTACTTC. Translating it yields CASRYDPDRPSSYEQYF.

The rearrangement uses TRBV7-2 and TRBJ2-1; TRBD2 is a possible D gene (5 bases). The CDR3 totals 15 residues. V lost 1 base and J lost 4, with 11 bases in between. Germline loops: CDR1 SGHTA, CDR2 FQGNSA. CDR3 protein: CASSLVPGRYNEQFF. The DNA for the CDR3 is TGTGCCAGCAGCTTAGTCCCGGGAAGATACAATGAGCAGTTCTTC.

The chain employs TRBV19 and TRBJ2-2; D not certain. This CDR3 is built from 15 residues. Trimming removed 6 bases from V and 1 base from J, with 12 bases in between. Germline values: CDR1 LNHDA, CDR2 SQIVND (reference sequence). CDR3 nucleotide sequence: TGTGCCAGTAGGATAATGGCCGGGAACACCGGGGAGCTGTTTTTT. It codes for CASRIMAGNTGELFF.

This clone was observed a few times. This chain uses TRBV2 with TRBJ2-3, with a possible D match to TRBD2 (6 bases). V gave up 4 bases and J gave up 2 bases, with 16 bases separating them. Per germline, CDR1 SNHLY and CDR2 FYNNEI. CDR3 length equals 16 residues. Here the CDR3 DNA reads TGTGCCAGCAGTGCCGCCCTAGCGAGTCACACAGATACGCAGTATTTT. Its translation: CASSAALASHTDTQYF.

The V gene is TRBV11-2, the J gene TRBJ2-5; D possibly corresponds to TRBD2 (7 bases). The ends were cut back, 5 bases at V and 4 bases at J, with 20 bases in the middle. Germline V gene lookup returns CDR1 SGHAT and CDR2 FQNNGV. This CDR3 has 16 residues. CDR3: CASSGTGPGGRETQYF. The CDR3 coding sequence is TGTGCCAGCAGCGGAACCGGGCCCGGGGGGCGAGAGACCCAGTACTTC.

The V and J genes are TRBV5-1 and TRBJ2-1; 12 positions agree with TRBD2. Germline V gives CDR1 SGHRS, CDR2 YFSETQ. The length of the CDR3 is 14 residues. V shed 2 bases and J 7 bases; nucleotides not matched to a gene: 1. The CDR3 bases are TGCGCCAGCAGCTTAGGACTAGCGGGAAATGAGCAGTTCTTC. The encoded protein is CASSLGLAGNEQFF.

The CDR3 sequence is CASSPSRQTGTEAFF. DNA for the CDR3: TGTGCCAGCTCACCTTCGCGCCAGACCGGGACAGAAGCTTTCTTT. The chain employs TRBV18 and TRBJ1-1, with TRBD1 as a possible D gene (6 bases). The CDR3 extends over 15 amino acids. Germline V gene data show CDR1 as KGHSH and CDR2 as LQKENI. V was trimmed by 3 bases and J by 8 bases, leaving 19 bases between them.

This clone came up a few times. The CDR3 DNA is TGCAGTGCTTTTAATGAAAAACTGTTTTTT. Residues: CSAFNEKLFF. The chain carries TRBV20-1 and TRBJ1-4; D unresolved. V dropped 5 bases and J dropped 4 bases, with 2 bases sitting between them. Germline CDR1 is DFQATT and CDR2 is SNEGSKA (reference sequence). The length of the CDR3 is 10 residues.

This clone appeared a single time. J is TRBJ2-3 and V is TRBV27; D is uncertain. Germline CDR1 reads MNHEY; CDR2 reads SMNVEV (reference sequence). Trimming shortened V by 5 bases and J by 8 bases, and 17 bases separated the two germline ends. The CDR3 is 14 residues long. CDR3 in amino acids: CASSTGGDSRTQYF. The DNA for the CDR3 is TGTGCCAGCAGTACCGGTGGTGATTCTCGTACGCAGTATTTT.

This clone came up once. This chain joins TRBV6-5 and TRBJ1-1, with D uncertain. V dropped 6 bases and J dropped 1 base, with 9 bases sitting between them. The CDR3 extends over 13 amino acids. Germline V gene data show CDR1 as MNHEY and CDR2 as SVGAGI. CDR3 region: CASRDLRNTEAFF. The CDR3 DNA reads TGTGCCAGCAGGGACTTGCGGAACACTGAAGCTTTCTTT.

CDR3 nucleotides: TGCAGCGTTCGTGATAATGAAAAACTGTTTTTT. Amino acid sequence: CSVRDNEKLFF. This chain uses TRBV29-1 with TRBJ1-4; D is undetermined. CDR1 SQVTM and CDR2 ANQGSEA come from the germline V gene. Trimming took 5 bases from V and 4 from J, leaving 5 bases between them. The CDR3 runs to 11 residues. Full variable domain (rest looked up from reference TRBV29-1 and TRBJ1-4): SAVISQKPSRDICQRGTSLTIQCQVDSQVTMMFWYRQQPGQSLTLIATANQGSEATYESGFVIDKFPISRPNLTFSTLTVSNMSPEDSSIYLCSVRDNEKLFFGSGTQLSVL.

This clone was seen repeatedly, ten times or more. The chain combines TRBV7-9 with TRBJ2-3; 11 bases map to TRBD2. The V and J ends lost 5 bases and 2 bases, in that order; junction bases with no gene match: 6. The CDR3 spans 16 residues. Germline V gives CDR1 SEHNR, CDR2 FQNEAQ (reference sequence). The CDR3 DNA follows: TGTGCCAGCAGCGCCGGGACTAGCGGTTTCACAGATACGCAGTATTTT. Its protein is CASSAGTSGFTDTQYF.

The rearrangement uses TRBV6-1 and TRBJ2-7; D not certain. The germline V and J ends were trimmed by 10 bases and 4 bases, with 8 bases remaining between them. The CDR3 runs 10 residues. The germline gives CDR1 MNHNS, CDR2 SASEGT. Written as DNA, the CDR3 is TGTGCCACCCAAGCGTACGAGCAGTACTTC. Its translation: CATQAYEQYF.

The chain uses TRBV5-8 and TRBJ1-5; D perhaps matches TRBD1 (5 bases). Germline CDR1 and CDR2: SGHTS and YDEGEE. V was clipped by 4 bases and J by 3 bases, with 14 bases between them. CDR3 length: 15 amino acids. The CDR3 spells CASSHAGGNNQPQHF. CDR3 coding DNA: TGTGCCAGCAGCCACGCCGGGGGGAACAATCAGCCCCAGCATTTT.

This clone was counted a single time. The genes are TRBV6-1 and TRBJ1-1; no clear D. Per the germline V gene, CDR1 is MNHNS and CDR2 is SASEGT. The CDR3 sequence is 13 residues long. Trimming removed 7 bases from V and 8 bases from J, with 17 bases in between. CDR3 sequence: CASITQIRTEAFF. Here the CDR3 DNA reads TGTGCCAGCATTACACAAATCCGGACCGAAGCTTTCTTT.

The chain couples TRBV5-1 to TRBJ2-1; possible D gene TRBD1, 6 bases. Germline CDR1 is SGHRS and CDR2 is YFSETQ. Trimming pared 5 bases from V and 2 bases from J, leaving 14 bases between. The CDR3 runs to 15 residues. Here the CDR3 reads CASSPGQPTYNEQFF. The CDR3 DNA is TGCGCCAGCAGTCCTGGACAGCCGACCTACAATGAGCAGTTCTTC.

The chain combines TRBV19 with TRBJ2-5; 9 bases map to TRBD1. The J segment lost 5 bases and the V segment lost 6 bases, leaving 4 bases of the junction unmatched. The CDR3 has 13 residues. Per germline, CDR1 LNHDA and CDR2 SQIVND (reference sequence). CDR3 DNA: TGTGCCAGTAGCGGACAGGGGATGGAGACCCAGTACTTC. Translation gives CASSGQGMETQYF.

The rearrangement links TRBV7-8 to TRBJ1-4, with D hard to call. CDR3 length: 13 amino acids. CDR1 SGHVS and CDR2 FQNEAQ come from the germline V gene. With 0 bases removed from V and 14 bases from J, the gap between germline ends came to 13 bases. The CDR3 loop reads CASSLADGGGLFF. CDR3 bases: TGTGCCAGCAGCTTAGCAGACGGCGGCGGGCTGTTTTTT.

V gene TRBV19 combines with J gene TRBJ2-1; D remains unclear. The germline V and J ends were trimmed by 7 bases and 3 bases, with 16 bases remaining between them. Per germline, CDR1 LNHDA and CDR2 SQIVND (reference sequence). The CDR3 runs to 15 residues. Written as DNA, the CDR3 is TGTGCCAGTATGAGACTGGGAAATGACTACAATGAGCAGTTCTTC. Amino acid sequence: CASMRLGNDYNEQFF. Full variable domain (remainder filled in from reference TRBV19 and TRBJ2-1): DGGITQSPKYLFRKEGQNVTLSCEQNLNHDAMYWYRQDPGQGLRLIYYSQIVNDFQKGDIAEGYSVSREKKESFPLTVTSAQKNPTAFYLCASMRLGNDYNEQFFGPGTRLTVL.

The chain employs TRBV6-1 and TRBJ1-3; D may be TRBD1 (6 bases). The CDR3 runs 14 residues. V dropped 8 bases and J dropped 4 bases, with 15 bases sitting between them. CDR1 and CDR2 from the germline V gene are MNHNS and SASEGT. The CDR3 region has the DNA TGTGCCAGCGTAGCACAGGGAATCGGAAACACCATATATTTT. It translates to CASVAQGIGNTIYF.

CDR3 in amino acids: CASSPRGSSYEQYF. The CDR3 DNA follows: TGTGCCAGCTCACCTAGGGGAAGCTCCTACGAGCAGTACTTC. V usage is TRBV18 and J usage is TRBJ2-7; D might be TRBD1 (5 bases). The CDR3 contains 14 residues. The V gene lost 3 bases and the J gene lost 0 bases, with 9 bases spanning the gap. The germline CDR1 and CDR2 sequences are KGHSH and LQKENI.

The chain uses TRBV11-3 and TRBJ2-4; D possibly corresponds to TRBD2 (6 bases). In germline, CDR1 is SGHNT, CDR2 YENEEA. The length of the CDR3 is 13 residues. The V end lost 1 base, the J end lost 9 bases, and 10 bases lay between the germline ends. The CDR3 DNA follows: TGTGCCAGCAGCTTAGGGCTGGGGGGCATTCAGTACTTC. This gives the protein CASSLGLGGIQYF.

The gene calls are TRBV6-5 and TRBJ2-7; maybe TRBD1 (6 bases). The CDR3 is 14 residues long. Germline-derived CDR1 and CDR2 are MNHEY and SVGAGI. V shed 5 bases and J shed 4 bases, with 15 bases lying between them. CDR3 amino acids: CASSHRDTFYEQYF. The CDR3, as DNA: TGTGCCAGCAGTCACCGGGACACTTTTTACGAGCAGTACTTC.

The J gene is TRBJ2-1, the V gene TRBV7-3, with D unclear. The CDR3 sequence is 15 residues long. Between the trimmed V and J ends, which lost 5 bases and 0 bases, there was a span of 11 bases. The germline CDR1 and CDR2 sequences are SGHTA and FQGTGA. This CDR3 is CASSSTGSSYNEQFF. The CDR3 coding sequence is TGTGCCAGCAGCAGCACTGGTAGCTCCTACAATGAGCAGTTCTTC.

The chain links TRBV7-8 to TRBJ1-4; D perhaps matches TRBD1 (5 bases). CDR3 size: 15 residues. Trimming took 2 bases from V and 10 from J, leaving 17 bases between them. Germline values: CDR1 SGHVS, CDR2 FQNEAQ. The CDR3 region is CASSLKLGGVGKLFF. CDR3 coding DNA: TGTGCCAGCAGCTTAAAATTGGGAGGGGTCGGAAAACTGTTTTTT.

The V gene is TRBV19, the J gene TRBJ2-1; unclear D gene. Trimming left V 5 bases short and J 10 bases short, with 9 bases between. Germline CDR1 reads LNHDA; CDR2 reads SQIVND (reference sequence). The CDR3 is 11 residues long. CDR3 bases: TGTGCCAGTAGTCAAGCTACAGAGCAGTTCTTC. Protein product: CASSQATEQFF.

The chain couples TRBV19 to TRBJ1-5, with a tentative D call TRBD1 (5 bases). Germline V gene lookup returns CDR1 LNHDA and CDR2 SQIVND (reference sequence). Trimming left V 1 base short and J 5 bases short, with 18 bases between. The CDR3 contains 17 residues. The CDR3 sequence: CASSIAAAGYGDQPQHF. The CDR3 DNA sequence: TGTGCCAGTAGTATAGCGGCGGCAGGGTACGGGGATCAGCCCCAGCATTTT.

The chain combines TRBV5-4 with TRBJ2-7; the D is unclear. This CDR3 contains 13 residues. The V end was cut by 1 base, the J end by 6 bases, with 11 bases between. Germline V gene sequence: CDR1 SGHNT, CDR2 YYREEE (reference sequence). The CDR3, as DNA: TGTGCCAGCAGCTTGAGTGGGGTCGGCGAGCAGTACTTC. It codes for CASSLSGVGEQYF.